Following are 12 T cell receptor beta chains from one sample sequenced in a study of cytomegalovirus exposure and HLA in healthy donors. Amplification used 60 Vbeta primers and 13 Jbeta primers. Assay: immunoSEQ multiplex PCR; the TCRdb copy retains only in-frame clones and omits some. This sample has 100,000 or so clones; 70% to 85% occur once, and the top ten carry about 2.1%. Source material: PBMCs. Receptor source: a young man in good health and CMV-seronegative.

The chain couples TRBV19 to TRBJ2-6; 8 nucleotides agree with TRBD1. Germline loops: CDR1 LNHDA, CDR2 SQIVND (reference sequence). The CDR3 covers 16 residues. V shed 5 bases, J shed 2 bases, and the junction held 5 bases outside the gene matches. The CDR3 sequence is CASSFQQGAGANVLTF. In nucleotides, the CDR3 is TGTGCCAGTAGTTTCCAACAGGGGGCTGGGGCCAACGTCCTGACTTTC.

V and J are TRBV30 and TRBJ1-1; D perhaps matches TRBD1 (6 bases). CDR1 GTSNPN and CDR2 SVGIG come from the germline V gene (reference sequence). This CDR3 is 13 amino acids long. V lost 5 bases, J lost 2 bases, and 12 bases lay in between. CDR3 sequence reads: CAWAGGQNTEAFF. CDR3 DNA: TGTGCCTGGGCGGGGGGGCAAAACACTGAAGCTTTCTTT.

The chain has TRBV27 and TRBJ2-5; TRBD1 matches 9 bases. CDR3 size: 15 residues. CDR1 is MNHEY and CDR2 is SMNVEV in the germline V gene (reference sequence). The V segment lost 6 bases and the J segment 4 bases; nucleotides outside the gene matches: 9. CDR3 sequence: CASREQGALPETQYF. CDR3 nucleotides: TGTGCCAGCAGAGAACAGGGGGCGCTTCCAGAGACCCAGTACTTC.

The V and J genes are TRBV7-6 and TRBJ2-7; 8 bases are a match to TRBD1. V gave up 4 bases and J gave up 0 bases; unmatched junction bases: 5. This CDR3 is built from 15 residues. The germline V gene has CDR1 SGHVS and CDR2 FNYEAQ. Here the CDR3 DNA reads TGTGCCAGCAGCTCCGGGGGACAGGCCTCCTACGAGCAGTACTTC. Its translation: CASSSGGQASYEQYF.

The chain has TRBV5-6 and TRBJ1-1, with D unresolved. CDR1 and CDR2 from the germline V gene are SGHDT and YYEEEE. The CDR3 is 14 amino acids. The germline V and J ends were trimmed by 3 bases and 1 base, with 10 bases remaining between them. The CDR3 sequence: CASSSGLKNTEAFF. The CDR3 bases are TGTGCCAGCAGCTCCGGACTGAAGAACACTGAAGCTTTCTTT. Complete variable domain (other parts from reference TRBV5-6 and TRBJ1-1): DAGVTQSPTHLIKTRGQQVTLRCSPKSGHDTVSWYQQALGQGPQFIFQYYEEEERQRGNFPDRFSGHQFPNYSSELNVNALLLGDSALYLCASSSGLKNTEAFFGQGTRLTVV.

The rearrangement uses TRBV5-4 and TRBJ2-7; D remains ambiguous. Germline lookup yields CDR1 SGHNT and CDR2 YYREEE (reference sequence). The CDR3 sequence is 14 residues long. V dropped 4 bases and J dropped 0 bases, with 11 bases sitting between them. The CDR3 DNA follows: TGTGCCAGCAGCCATCTAGAGTCCTCCTACGAGCAGTACTTC. It specifies CASSHLESSYEQYF. Filled out from reference TRBV5-4 and TRBJ2-7, the complete variable domain reads ETGVTQSPTHLIKTRGQQVTLRCSSQSGHNTVSWYQQALGQGPQFIFQYYREEENGRGNFPPRFSGLQFPNYSSELNVNALELDDSALYLCASSHLESSYEQYFGPGTRLTVT.

V usage is TRBV5-6 and J usage is TRBJ1-1, with D possibly TRBD1 on 5 matching bases. Trimming stripped 2 bases from V and 3 bases from J, with 8 bases between. Germline assignment: CDR1 SGHDT and CDR2 YYEEEE. This CDR3 region has 13 residues. CDR3 loop: CASSFTGHTEAFF. The CDR3 coding sequence is TGTGCCAGCAGCTTTACAGGCCACACTGAAGCTTTCTTT.

This chain uses TRBV7-9 with TRBJ2-7; 7 bases align to TRBD2. Germline assignment: CDR1 SEHNR and CDR2 FQNEAQ (reference sequence). This CDR3 is 15 amino acids long. The V gene end was trimmed by 5 bases and the J gene end by 5 bases; junction bases not matched to a gene: 12. This CDR3 reads CASSDILAAENEQYF. The CDR3 DNA follows: TGTGCCAGCAGCGACATTCTAGCGGCAGAGAACGAGCAGTACTTC.

This clone was counted a single time. DNA of the CDR3: TGTGCCAGCAGCTCCCTAGCGGGAGGGTGGACCTACAATGAGCAGTTCTTC. Translation: CASSSLAGGWTYNEQFF. V and J are TRBV7-3 and TRBJ2-1, with 12 bases matching TRBD2. With V trimmed by 4 bases and J by 2 bases, 6 bases remained unmatched. The CDR3 loop spans 17 amino acids. Germline V gives CDR1 SGHTA, CDR2 FQGTGA.

This clone was seen once. The chain recombines TRBV9 with TRBJ2-5; no firm D call. The CDR3 sequence is 15 residues long. Between the trimmed V and J ends, which lost 0 bases and 4 bases, there was a span of 13 bases. The germline gives CDR1 SGDLS, CDR2 YYNGEE. The CDR3 is CASSVVPSGGETQYF. The CDR3 bases are TGTGCCAGCAGCGTAGTACCCAGTGGCGGAGAGACCCAGTACTTC. The variable domain in full, completed from reference TRBV9 and TRBJ2-5, reads DSGVTQTPKHLITATGQRVTLRCSPRSGDLSVYWYQQSLDQGLQFLIQYYNGEERAKGNILERFSAQQFPDLHSELNLSSLELGDSALYFCASSVVPSGGETQYFGPGTRLLVL.

This chain joins TRBV18 and TRBJ2-2; no definite D call. The germline V gene encodes CDR1 KGHSH and CDR2 LQKENI. This CDR3 is 13 amino acids long. Trimming took 6 bases from V and 4 from J, leaving 9 bases between them. CDR3 nucleotides: TGTGCCAGCTCCCAAGAGGCCACCGGGGAGCTGTTTTTT. Protein sequence: CASSQEATGELFF.

This clone was seen only a few times. V gene TRBV7-9 combines with J gene TRBJ1-2, with a tentative D call TRBD1 (6 bases). CDR1 and CDR2 (germline): SEHNR, FQNEAQ (reference sequence). There are 14 residues in the CDR3. Trimming left V 6 bases short and J 3 bases short, with 14 bases between. The CDR3 loop reads CASRLQGLDYGYTF. The CDR3 region has the DNA TGTGCCAGCAGACTACAGGGTTTGGACTATGGCTACACCTTC.